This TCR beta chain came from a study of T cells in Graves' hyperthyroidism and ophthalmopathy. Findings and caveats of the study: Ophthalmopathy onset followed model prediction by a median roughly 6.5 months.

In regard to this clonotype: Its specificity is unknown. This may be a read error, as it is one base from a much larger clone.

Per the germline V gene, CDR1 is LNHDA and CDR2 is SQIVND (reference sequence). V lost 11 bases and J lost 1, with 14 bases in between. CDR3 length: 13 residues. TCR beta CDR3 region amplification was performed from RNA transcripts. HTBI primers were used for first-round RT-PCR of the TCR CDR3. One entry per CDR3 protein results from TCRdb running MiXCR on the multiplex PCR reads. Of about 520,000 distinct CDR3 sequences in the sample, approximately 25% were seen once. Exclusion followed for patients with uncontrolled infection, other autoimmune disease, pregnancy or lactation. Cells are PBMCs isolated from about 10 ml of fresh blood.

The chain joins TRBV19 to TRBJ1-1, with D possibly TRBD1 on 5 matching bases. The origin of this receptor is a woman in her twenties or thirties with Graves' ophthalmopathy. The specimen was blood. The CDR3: CAGKAGKNTEAFF. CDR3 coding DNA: TGTGCCGGTAAAGCAGGGAAGAACACTGAAGCTTTCTTT. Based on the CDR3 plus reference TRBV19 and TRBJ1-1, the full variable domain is DGGITQSPKYLFRKEGQNVTLSCEQNLNHDAMYWYRQDPGQGLRLIYYSQIVNDFQKGDIAEGYSVSREKKESFPLTVTSAQKNPTAFYLCAGKAGKNTEAFFGQGTRLTVV.